This T cell receptor (beta chain) was identified in a study of read filtering for tumor transcriptome and immune sequencing. General study findings and limits: In IR-seq, single-read clonotypes were around four fifths of clonotypes but around 3.2% of reads. The sorted CD138-negative fraction was a mixed bone marrow immune population, not purified T cells.

Molecular barcoded adaptors covering alpha/delta and beta/gamma chains were used on around 400 ng RNA. Via MiXCR, TCRdb re-called the reads, giving one row per CDR3 protein. The sample holds over 90,000 distinct CDR3 sequences; about 22% are singletons and the top ten take 9.5% to 12%. As to this clonotype: Its antigen is still unknown. This clone may be a read error of a much larger clone one base away.

This CDR3 spans 13 amino acids. In germline, CDR1 is SGHAT, CDR2 FQNNGV. The chain couples TRBV11-2 to TRBJ1-5; D is unresolved. Near its end, the DNA agrees better with TRBJ2-3, so the J call may be wrong. Sequences were obtained from a population of CD138-negative cells sorted from bone marrow. This clonotype originated in a donor at least 40 years old with multiple myeloma. The CDR3 sequence is CASSLDPNQPQYF. The CDR3 DNA follows: TGTGCCAGCAGCTTAGACCCAAATCAGCCCCAGTATTTT.